The T cell receptor beta chain described here comes from a study of T-cell reconstitution after alpha-beta-depleted transplantation in children. Points on this clonotype: Its antigen is not known.

Regarding the study as a whole: Several hundred graft clones that had expanded were reportedly the source of alpha-beta T cells about two months after transplant. Surviving recipient cells, namely T cells and thymic progenitors, were the source of high day-60 TCRbeta diversity in some patients. T-cell counts and diversity at one year post-transplant came mainly from newly produced T cells.

The V end lost 0 bases, the J end lost 0 bases, and 15 bases lay between the germline ends. The V gene's germline CDR1 is DFQATT and CDR2 SNEGSKA (reference sequence). This CDR3 region has 17 residues. During its preparation, the TCRbeta library received unique molecular identifiers. TCRdb ran MiXCR on the PCR reads and lists one entry per CDR3 protein. Of more than 300,000 distinct CDR3 sequences in the sample, roughly 17% are singletons; the top ten hold roughly 40%. The material sequenced was PBMCs, mostly from graft donor cells, taken 360 days after TCRalphabeta/CD19-depleted stem cell transplant. V usage is TRBV20-1 and J usage is TRBJ1-5; maybe TRBD1 (5 bases). This receptor was obtained from a male patient under 10 years old who had a stem cell transplant for acute lymphoblastic leukemia, so the T cells may come from the graft donor. The CDR3 DNA reads as TGCAGTGCTAGAGATGGGGCACTACTGTATAGCAATCAGCCCCAGCATTTT. Translated: CSARDGALLYSNQPQHF.